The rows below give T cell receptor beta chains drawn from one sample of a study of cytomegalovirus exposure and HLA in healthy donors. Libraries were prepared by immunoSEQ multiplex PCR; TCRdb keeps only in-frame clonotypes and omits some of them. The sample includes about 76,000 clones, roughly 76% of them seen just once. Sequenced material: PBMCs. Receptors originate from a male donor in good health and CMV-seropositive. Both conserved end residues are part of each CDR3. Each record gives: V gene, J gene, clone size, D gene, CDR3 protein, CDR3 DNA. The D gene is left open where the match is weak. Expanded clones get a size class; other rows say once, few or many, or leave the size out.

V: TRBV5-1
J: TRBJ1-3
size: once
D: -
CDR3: CASSQKTPGASSGNTIYF
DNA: TGCGCCAGCAGTCAGAAAACTCCAGGGGCGAGCTCTGGAAACACCATATATTTT

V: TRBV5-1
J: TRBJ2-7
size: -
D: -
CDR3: CASGEQYEQYF
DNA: TGCGCCAGCGGCGAACAGTACGAGCAGTACTTC

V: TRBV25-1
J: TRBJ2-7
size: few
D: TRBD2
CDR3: CASSDSSGFYEQYF
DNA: TGTGCCAGCAGTGATTCTAGCGGATTCTACGAGCAGTACTTC

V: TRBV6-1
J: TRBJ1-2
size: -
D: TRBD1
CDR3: CASSRTGTNYGYTF
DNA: TGTGCCAGCAGCCGGACAGGCACTAACTATGGCTACACCTTC

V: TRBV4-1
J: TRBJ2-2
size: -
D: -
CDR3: CASSQVWGQNTGELFF
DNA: TGCGCCAGCAGCCAAGTCTGGGGACAGAACACCGGGGAGCTGTTTTTT

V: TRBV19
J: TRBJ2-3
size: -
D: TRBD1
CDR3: CASSIGQGVADTQYF
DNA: TGTGCCAGTAGTATAGGGCAGGGGGTTGCAGATACGCAGTATTTT

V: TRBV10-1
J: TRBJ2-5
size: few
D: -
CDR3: CASSESTGRETQYF
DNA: TGCGCCAGCAGTGAGTCGACAGGGAGGGAGACCCAGTACTTC

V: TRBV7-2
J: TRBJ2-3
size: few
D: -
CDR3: CASSLSTGTSTDTQYF
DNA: TGTGCCAGCAGCCTGTCTACGGGGACTAGCACAGATACGCAGTATTTT

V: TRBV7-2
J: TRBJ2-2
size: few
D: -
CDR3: CASSLAFGHLNTGELFF
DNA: TGTGCCAGCAGCTTAGCTTTTGGGCACCTTAACACCGGGGAGCTGTTTTTT

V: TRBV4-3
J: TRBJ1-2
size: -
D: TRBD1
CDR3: CASSQDTGGNNYGYTF
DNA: TGCGCCAGCAGCCAAGATACAGGGGGGAATAACTATGGCTACACCTTC

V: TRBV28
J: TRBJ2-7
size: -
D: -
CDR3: CASGQYYEQYF
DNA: TGTGCCAGCGGACAGTACTACGAGCAGTACTTC

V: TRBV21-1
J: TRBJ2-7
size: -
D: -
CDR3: CASSDLEDSYEQYF
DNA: TGTGCCAGCAGCGATCTTGAGGACAGCTACGAGCAGTACTTC

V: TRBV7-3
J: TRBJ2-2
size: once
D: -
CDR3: CASSSIQTNTGELFF
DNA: TGTGCCAGCAGCTCGATACAGACCAACACCGGGGAGCTGTTTTTT

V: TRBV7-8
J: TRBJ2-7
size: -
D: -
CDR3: CASSSQAEGSYEQYF
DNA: TGTGCCAGCAGCTCCCAAGCGGAGGGTTCCTACGAGCAGTACTTC

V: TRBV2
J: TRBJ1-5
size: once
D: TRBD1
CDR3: CASCRDRMGQPQHF
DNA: TGTGCCAGTTGTCGGGACAGAATGGGTCAGCCCCAGCATTTT

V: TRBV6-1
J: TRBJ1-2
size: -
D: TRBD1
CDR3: CASSADRGRGYTF
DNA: TGTGCCAGCAGCGCCGACAGGGGACGCGGCTACACCTTC

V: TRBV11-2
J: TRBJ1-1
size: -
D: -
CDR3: CASSLVQGRDIEAFF
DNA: TGTGCCAGCAGCTTAGTCCAGGGCCGGGACATTGAAGCTTTCTTT

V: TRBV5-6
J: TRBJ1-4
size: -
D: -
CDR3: CASSLGTNLIF
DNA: TGTGCCAGCAGCTTAGGGACTAACCTTATTTTT

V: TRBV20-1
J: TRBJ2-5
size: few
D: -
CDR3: CSARQGETQYF
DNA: TGCAGTGCTAGACAGGGAGAGACCCAGTACTTC

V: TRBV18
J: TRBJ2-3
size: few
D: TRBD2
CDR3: CASSPSASGGSTDTQYF
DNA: TGTGCCAGCTCACCATCGGCTAGCGGGGGTAGCACAGATACGCAGTATTTT

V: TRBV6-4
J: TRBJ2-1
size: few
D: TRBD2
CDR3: CASSDSSSGGGNEQFF
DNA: TGTGCCAGCAGTGACTCGAGTAGCGGGGGGGGAAATGAGCAGTTCTTC

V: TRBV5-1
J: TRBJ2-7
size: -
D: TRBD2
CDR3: CASSLDGGTTSYEQYF
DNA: TGCGCCAGCAGCTTGGACGGGGGGACTACATCCTACGAGCAGTACTTC

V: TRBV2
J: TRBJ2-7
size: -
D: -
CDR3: CASSEGTRYEQYF
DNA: TGTGCCAGCAGTGAGGGGACAAGATACGAGCAGTACTTC

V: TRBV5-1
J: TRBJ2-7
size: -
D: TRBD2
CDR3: CASSPRRLAGGHEQYF
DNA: TGCGCCAGCAGCCCCAGGCGGCTAGCGGGCGGTCATGAGCAGTACTTC

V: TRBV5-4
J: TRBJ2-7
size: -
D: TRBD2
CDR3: CASSLPGRAVSEQYF
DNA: TGCGCCAGCAGCTTGCCCGGGAGGGCCGTGTCCGAGCAGTACTTC

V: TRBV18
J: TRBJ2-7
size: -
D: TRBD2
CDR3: CASSPGGVRSYEQYF
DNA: TGTGCCAGCTCACCAGGGGGGGTTAGGTCCTACGAGCAGTACTTC

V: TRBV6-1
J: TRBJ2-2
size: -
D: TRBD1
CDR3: CASREQGSITGELFF
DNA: TGTGCCAGCAGGGAACAGGGGTCTATCACCGGGGAGCTGTTTTTT

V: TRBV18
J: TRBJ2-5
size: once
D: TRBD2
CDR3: CASSRDYLEQTQYF
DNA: TGTGCCAGCTCACGGGACTACCTTGAGCAGACCCAGTACTTC

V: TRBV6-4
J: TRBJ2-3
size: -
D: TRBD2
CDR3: CASSGGTSGRTDTQYF
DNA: TGTGCCAGCAGTGGTGGGACTAGCGGGCGCACAGATACGCAGTATTTT

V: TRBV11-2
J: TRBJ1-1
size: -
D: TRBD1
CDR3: CASNNRGANTEAFF
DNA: TGTGCCAGCAACAACAGGGGGGCGAACACTGAAGCTTTCTTT

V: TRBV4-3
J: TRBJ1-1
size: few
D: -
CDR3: CASSQVRGNTEAFF
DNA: TGCGCCAGCAGCCAAGTGAGAGGGAACACTGAAGCTTTCTTT

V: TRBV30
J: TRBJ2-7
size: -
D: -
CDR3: CAWSASGQTEQYF
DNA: TGTGCCTGGAGTGCCTCCGGACAAACTGAGCAGTACTTC

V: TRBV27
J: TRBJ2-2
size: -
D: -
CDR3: CASRRPGIGGELFF
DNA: TGTGCCAGCAGACGGCCGGGTATAGGCGGGGAGCTGTTTTTT

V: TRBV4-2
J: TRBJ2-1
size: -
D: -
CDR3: CASSQDTGGYNEQFF
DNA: TGTGCCAGCAGCCAAGATACCGGAGGCTACAATGAGCAGTTCTTC

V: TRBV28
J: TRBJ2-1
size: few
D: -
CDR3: CASSLRLKSYNEQFF
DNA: TGTGCCAGCAGTTTAAGACTAAAATCCTACAATGAGCAGTTCTTC

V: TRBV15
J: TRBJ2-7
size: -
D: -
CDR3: CATSRGITYEQYF
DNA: TGTGCCACCAGCAGAGGTATTACCTACGAGCAGTACTTC

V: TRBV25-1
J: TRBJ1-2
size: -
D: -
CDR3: CASSGQYYGYTF
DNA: TGTGCCAGCAGTGGACAGTACTATGGCTACACCTTC

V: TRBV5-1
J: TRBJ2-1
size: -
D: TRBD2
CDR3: CASSLLAGGYDEQFF
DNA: TGCGCCAGCAGCTTACTAGCGGGAGGGTATGATGAGCAGTTCTTC

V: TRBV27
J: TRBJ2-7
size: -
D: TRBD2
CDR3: CASRSTSGGPTGFEQYF
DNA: TGTGCCAGCCGATCAACTAGCGGGGGACCTACCGGGTTCGAGCAGTACTTC

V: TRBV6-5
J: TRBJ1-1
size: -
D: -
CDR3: CASSYYTGTEAFF
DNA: TGTGCCAGCAGTTACTATACGGGCACTGAAGCTTTCTTT

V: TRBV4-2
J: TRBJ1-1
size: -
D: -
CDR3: CASSQGVTEAFF
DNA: TGTGCCAGCAGCCAAGGAGTAACTGAAGCTTTCTTT

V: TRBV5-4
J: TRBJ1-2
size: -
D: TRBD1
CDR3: CASSKQGTGGYTF
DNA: TGTGCCAGCAGCAAACAGGGGACGGGTGGCTACACCTTC

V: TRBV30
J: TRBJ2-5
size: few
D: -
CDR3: CAWSAGGVQETQYF
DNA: TGTGCCTGGAGTGCAGGAGGGGTCCAAGAGACCCAGTACTTC

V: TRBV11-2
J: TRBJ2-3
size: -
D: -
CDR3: CASSLWGADTQYF
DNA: TGTGCCAGCAGCCTCTGGGGGGCAGATACGCAGTATTTT

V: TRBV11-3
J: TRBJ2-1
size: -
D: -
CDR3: CASSSDTSAPEQFF
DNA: TGTGCCAGCAGTTCCGATACTAGTGCGCCTGAGCAGTTCTTC

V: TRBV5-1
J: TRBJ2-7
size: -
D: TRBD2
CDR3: CASSQGLAGDEQYF
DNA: TGCGCCAGCAGCCAAGGACTAGCGGGAGACGAGCAGTACTTC

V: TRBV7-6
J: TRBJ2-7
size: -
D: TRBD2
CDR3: CASSLGPRGVYEQYF
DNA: TGTGCCAGCAGCTTAGGCCCCCGGGGGGTCTACGAGCAGTACTTC

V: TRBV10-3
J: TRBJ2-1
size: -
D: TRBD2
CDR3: CAIGSRSSGSSVEQFF
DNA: TGTGCCATCGGTTCACGCTCTAGCGGGAGCTCGGTTGAGCAGTTCTTC

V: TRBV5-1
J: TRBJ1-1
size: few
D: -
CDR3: CASSLDRADTEAFF
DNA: TGCGCCAGCAGCTTGGACAGGGCCGACACTGAAGCTTTCTTT

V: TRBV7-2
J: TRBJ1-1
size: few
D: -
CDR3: CASTSRGSRNTEAFF
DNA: TGTGCCAGCACCAGCAGGGGCTCGAGGAACACTGAAGCTTTCTTT

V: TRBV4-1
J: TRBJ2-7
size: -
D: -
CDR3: CASSQVHGGGYEQYF
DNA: TGCGCCAGCAGCCAAGTTCATGGGGGAGGTTACGAGCAGTACTTC